The rows below give T cell receptor beta chains drawn from one sample of a study of blood T cells in healthy people across ages. TCRdb reprocessed the 5' RACE reads via MiXCR and lists one record per CDR3 protein. The repertoire has 600,000 to 850,000 distinct CDR3 sequences, roughly 47% of them found once; the top ten carry more than 20%. Input material: blood. Source of these receptors: a woman between 55 and 75 years old in good health. CDR3s include the opening cysteine and the closing phenylalanine or tryptophan. Fields, in order: D gene, V gene, J gene, CDR3 protein. A D gene is named only where the DNA matches it firmly.

TRBD2	TRBV7-2	TRBJ2-3	CASSLFTSGTSSRTDTQYF
-	TRBV7-2	TRBJ1-5	CAGSLVGGVNQPQHF
-	TRBV11-2	TRBJ2-6	CASSFPRGNLRPGANVLTF
-	TRBV2	TRBJ2-5	CASSERGAPETQYF
-	TRBV20-1	TRBJ2-2	CSAVPLQGELFF
TRBD2	TRBV20-1	TRBJ2-3	CSATPTSGGLLDTQYF
TRBD1	TRBV19	TRBJ2-7	CASSLLTGGSSNEQYF
-	TRBV11-2	TRBJ2-1	CASREVSSYNEQFF
-	TRBV6-1	TRBJ2-3	CASSERGSDTQYF
-	TRBV20-1	TRBJ2-3	CSARGRGPRQDTQYF
-	TRBV7-2	TRBJ1-2	CASSYGEKKNYGYTF
-	TRBV11-2	TRBJ2-1	CASSPAGLEQFF
TRBD1	TRBV30	TRBJ1-2	CAWSVFPMTPLSGGDGYTF
TRBD2	TRBV28	TRBJ2-1	CASRAAGVGSDEQFF
-	TRBV5-5	TRBJ2-5	CASSSTVQETQYF
TRBD1	TRBV7-9	-	CASSLDGTVYEQYF
-	TRBV18	TRBJ2-1	CASSPMTASYNEQFF
-	TRBV10-3	TRBJ1-2	CAIRPTEEGGYTF
-	TRBV20-1	TRBJ1-1	CSARVGASDAFF
-	TRBV28	TRBJ2-7	CASSLAGEVEQYF
TRBD1	TRBV18	TRBJ2-5	CASSLTGGAETQYF
TRBD2	TRBV27	TRBJ2-5	CASRGTSGSQETQYF
TRBD1	TRBV6-2/TRBV6-3	TRBJ1-5	CASNPGQGEGNQPQHF
TRBD1	TRBV18	TRBJ2-1	CASSPPRQGANEQFF
-	TRBV25-1	TRBJ2-7	CASSERTLNRLPGYEQYF
-	TRBV2	TRBJ2-3	CASRSGFSTDTQYF
-	TRBV28	TRBJ2-5	CASNRYSDFQETQYF
-	TRBV12-3/TRBV12-4	TRBJ2-1	CASSGGDGSYNEQFF
TRBD2	TRBV12-3/TRBV12-4	TRBJ2-1	CASSAGTSGGSSYNEQFF
-	TRBV20-1	TRBJ2-1	CSSSSGRGGNEQFF
TRBD2	TRBV6-2/TRBV6-3	TRBJ2-1	CASTPLVGGSVHNEQFF
-	TRBV29-1	TRBJ2-5	CSVRSGTQQETQYF
-	TRBV5-1	TRBJ1-2	CASSLGAGFGYTF
-	TRBV5-1	TRBJ2-5	CASVERPGMDQYF
-	TRBV5-1	TRBJ2-3	CASSLDITDTQYF
-	TRBV24-1	TRBJ1-1	CATTAGAGTEAFF
TRBD2	TRBV7-9	TRBJ2-1	CASSRRRASGVLNEQFF
-	TRBV18	TRBJ2-5	CASSPYLTGGPFQETQYF
TRBD2	TRBV20-1	TRBJ2-7	CSAPAPGTSASYEQYF
-	TRBV20-1	TRBJ2-7	CSASAYGNEQYF
TRBD1	TRBV20-1	TRBJ1-2	CSATGGDYGYTF
-	TRBV7-3	TRBJ1-2	CASSRPFSGLEGYTF
-	TRBV20-1	-	CSAREGGEQYF
TRBD2	TRBV29-1	TRBJ2-1	CSVETSGSHNEQFF